This T cell receptor beta chain appears in the sequencing data of a study of T cells in Graves' hyperthyroidism and ophthalmopathy. Overall study findings and caveats: Progression to ophthalmopathy was predicted a median of 6.5 months early. Blood also held most thyroid clonotypes expanded beyond 0.001.

Clinicians diagnosed patients from clinical symptoms, serum thyroxine and TRAb, thyroid ultrasound and orbital computed tomography. The authors obtained PBMCs from 9 to 10 ml of fresh peripheral blood. About this clonotype itself: Its antigen is unidentified.

With 8 bases removed from V and 2 bases from J, the gap between germline ends came to 11 bases. The CDR3 is 13 residues long. What was amplified from RNA transcripts were TCR beta CDR3 regions. Using the HTBI primer set, a first-round RT-PCR was run on the TCR CDR3. TCRdb redid the calling of the multiplex PCR reads with MiXCR, one entry per CDR3 protein. The data hold 550,000 to 650,000 distinct CDR3 sequences, with around 14% observed a single time. The receptor was isolated from a woman in her 30s with Graves' hyperthyroidism that later progressed to Graves' ophthalmopathy. This chain connects TRBV12-3 or TRBV12-4 to TRBJ2-3; weak D call: TRBD2 (5 bases). The specimen was blood. The CDR3 coding sequence is TGTGCCAGCCAGGCGGGCCTCACAGATACGCAGTATTTT. Its protein product is CASQAGLTDTQYF.